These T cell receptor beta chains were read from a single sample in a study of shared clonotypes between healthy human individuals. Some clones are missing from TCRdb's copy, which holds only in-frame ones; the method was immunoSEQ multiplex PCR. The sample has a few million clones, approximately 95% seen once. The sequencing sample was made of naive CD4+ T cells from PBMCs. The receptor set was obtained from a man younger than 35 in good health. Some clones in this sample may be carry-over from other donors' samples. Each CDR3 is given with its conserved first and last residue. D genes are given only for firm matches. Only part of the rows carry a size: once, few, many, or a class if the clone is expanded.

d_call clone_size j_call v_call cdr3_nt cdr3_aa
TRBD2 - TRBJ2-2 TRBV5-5 TGTGCCAGCAGCCTCATGGGACTAACGAACACCGGGGAGCTGTTTTTT CASSLMGLTNTGELFF
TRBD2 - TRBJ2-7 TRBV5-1 TGCGCCAGCAGCTCCAGACGGGGGGGTTCCTACGAGCAGTACTTC CASSSRRGGSYEQYF
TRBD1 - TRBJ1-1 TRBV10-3 TGTGCCATCAGTGCCCTCGGGACAGGGAGTACTGAAGCTTTCTTT CAISALGTGSTEAFF
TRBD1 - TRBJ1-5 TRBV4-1 TGCGCCAGCAGCCAGCAGGGGGGACAGCCCCAGCATTTT CASSQQGGQPQHF
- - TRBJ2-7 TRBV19 TGTGCCAGTAGTATCTCCAGGGCGGCTTCCTACGAGCAGTACTTC CASSISRAASYEQYF
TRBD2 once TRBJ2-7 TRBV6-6 TGTGCCAGCAGTTACCTACGGGAGGACGAGCAGTACTTC CASSYLREDEQYF
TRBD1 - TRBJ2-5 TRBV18 TGTGCCAGCTCACTTCTGACAGGGGAAGAGACCCAGTACTTC CASSLLTGEETQYF
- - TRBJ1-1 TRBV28 TGTGCCAGCAGTTTATCCCACGGGGGGGGGAACACTGAAGCTTTCTTT CASSLSHGGGNTEAFF
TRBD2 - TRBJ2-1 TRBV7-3 TGTGCCAGCAGCACCGGACTAGCAGGCAATGAGCAGTTCTTC CASSTGLAGNEQFF
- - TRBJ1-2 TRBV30 TGTGCCTGGAGCCCCGTGGGCGGGGTCGGCTACACCTTC CAWSPVGGVGYTF
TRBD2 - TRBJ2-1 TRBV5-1 TGCGCCAGCACCTTGGAAGGGCTAGCGGGGTACAATGAGCAGTTCTTC CASTLEGLAGYNEQFF
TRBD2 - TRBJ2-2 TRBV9 TGTGCCAGCAGCGTAGCGGCTAGCGGCAACACCGGGGAGCTGTTTTTT CASSVAASGNTGELFF
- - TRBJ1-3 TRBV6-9 TGTGCCAGCAGCGAAGGTAGGAACGCCAGCTCTGGAAACACCATATATTTT CASSEGRNASSGNTIYF
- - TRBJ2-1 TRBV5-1 TGCGCCAGCAGGGCGACAGGTGATAATGAGCAGTTCTTC CASRATGDNEQFF
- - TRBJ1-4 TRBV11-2 TGTGCCAGCAGCATCACTGCAACTAATGAAAAACTGTTTTTT CASSITATNEKLFF
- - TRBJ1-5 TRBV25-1 TGTGCCAGCATTATCAGGGGCGCTAATCAGCCCCAGCATTTT CASIIRGANQPQHF
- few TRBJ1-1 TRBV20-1 TGCAGTGCTAAGTTGAACACTGAAGCTTTCTTT CSAKLNTEAFF
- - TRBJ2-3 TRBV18 TGTGCCAGCTCCCCAGGACAGAGGGATACGCAGTATTTT CASSPGQRDTQYF
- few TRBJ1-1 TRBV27 TGTGCCAGCAGTTACAGCGATAGAGGTGAAGCTTTCTTT CASSYSDRGEAFF
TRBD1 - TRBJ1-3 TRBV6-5 TGTGCCAGCAGTGGACAGGGATCTCTAAACACCATATATTTT CASSGQGSLNTIYF
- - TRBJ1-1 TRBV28 TGTGCCAGCATCCTAGGGGGGTCGATCACTGAAGCTTTCTTT CASILGGSITEAFF
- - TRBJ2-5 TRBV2 TGTGCCAGCAGTTCGGGGAAAAAAGGGTCTAGGGAGGACTTC CASSSGKKGSREDF
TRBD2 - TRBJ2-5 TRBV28 TGTGCCAGCAGTTTGGCGGGGGGCGTTGGGTTAGCGGAGACCCAGTACTTC CASSLAGGVGLAETQYF
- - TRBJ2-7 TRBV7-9 TGTGCCAGCAGCTCCACTGGGGTGGAGCAGTACTTC CASSSTGVEQYF
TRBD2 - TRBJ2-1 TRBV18 TGTGCCAGCTCACCGGGACTAGCGGGGACCGGGTTCGAGCAGTTCTTC CASSPGLAGTGFEQFF
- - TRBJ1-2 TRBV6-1 TGTGCCAGCAGTGAAGCGGGCAGTTCGACGGGCTACACCTTC CASSEAGSSTGYTF
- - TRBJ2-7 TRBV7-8 TGTGCCAGCAGCTCCTACCGGGCCCCTGGAAAAAACGAGCAGTACTTC CASSSYRAPGKNEQYF
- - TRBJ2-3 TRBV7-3 TGTGCCAGCAGCTTATTCGAGGGCAGCCCAGATACGCAGTATTTT CASSLFEGSPDTQYF
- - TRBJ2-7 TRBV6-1 TGTGCCAGCAGGGTAATTGGTGGCGAGCAGTACTTC CASRVIGGEQYF
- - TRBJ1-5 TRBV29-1 TGCAGCGTTGAAGATCAGGTCGGTCAGCCCCAGCATTTT CSVEDQVGQPQHF
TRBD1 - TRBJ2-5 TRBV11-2 TGTGCCAGCAGCCAAGGGACAGGGAAAGAGACCCAGTACTTC CASSQGTGKETQYF
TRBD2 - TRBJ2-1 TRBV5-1 TGCGCCAGCAGCTCGGCTAGCGGGAGGTCTTCCTACAATGAGCAGTTCTTC CASSSASGRSSYNEQFF
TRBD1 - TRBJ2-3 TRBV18 TGTGCCAGCTCACCACCGGACAGGGGGCTCACAGATACGCAGTATTTT CASSPPDRGLTDTQYF
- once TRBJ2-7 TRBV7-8 TGTGCCAGCAGCCACAGACGGTTCGGGACGGAGTACGAGCAGTACTTC CASSHRRFGTEYEQYF
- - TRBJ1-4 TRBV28 TGTGCCAGCAGCCCAATCGCGGACCATCAGAGGGAAAAACTGTTTTTT CASSPIADHQREKLFF
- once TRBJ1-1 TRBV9 TGTGCCAGCAGCGCACAACAGGTTATGAACACTGAAGCTTTCTTT CASSAQQVMNTEAFF
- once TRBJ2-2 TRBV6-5 TGTGCCAGCAGTTACTCGAGACTAAACACCGGGGAGCTGTTTTTT CASSYSRLNTGELFF
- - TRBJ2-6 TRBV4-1 TGCGCCAGCAGCCAACAAAACCCTGGCTCTGGGGCCAACGTCCTGACTTTC CASSQQNPGSGANVLTF
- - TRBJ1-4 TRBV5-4 TGTGCCAGCAGCATAACAGGCAGCGAAAAACTGTTTTTT CASSITGSEKLFF
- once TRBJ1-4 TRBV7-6 TGTGCCAGCAGCTTAGGTTGGACGATAGCAACTAATGAAAAACTGTTTTTT CASSLGWTIATNEKLFF
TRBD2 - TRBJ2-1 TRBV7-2 TGTGCCAGCAGCAGGACTAGCGGGAGATACAATGAGCAGTTCTTC CASSRTSGRYNEQFF
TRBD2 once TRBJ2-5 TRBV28 TGTGCCAGCAGTGCCTGGACTAGCGGGGTCCAAGAGACCCAGTACTTC CASSAWTSGVQETQYF
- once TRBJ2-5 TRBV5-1 TGCGCCAGCAGATTAATGGAAGAGACCCAGTACTTC CASRLMEETQYF
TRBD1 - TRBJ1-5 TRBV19 TGTGCCAGTATGGCTCTAGGCAGGGGGCGAACTAATCAGCCCCAGCATTTT CASMALGRGRTNQPQHF
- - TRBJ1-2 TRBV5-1 TGCGCCAGCAGCTCTTTACGACAGAGCTATGGCTACACCTTC CASSSLRQSYGYTF
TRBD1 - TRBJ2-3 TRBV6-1 TGTGCCAGCAGTGAGAGGACAGGGGGCGCAGATACGCAGTATTTT CASSERTGGADTQYF
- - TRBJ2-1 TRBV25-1 TGTGCCAGCAGTGAATTAAATGAGCAGTTCTTC CASSELNEQFF
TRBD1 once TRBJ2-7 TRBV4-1 TGCGCCAGCAGCCAATTTGTGACAGGGCAGTACGAGCAGTACTTC CASSQFVTGQYEQYF
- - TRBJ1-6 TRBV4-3 TGCGCCAGCAGCCAAGAAGACAGAGATTCACCCCTCCACTTT CASSQEDRDSPLHF
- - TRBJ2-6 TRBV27 TGTGCCAGCAGTTTGCGCTACTCTGGGGCCAACGTCCTGACTTTC CASSLRYSGANVLTF
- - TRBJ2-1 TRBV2 TGTGCCAGAGGGGGAAATGAGCAGTTCTTC CARGGNEQFF
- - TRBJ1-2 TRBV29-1 TGCAGCGGACTTAAGACGGGAGCTAACTATGGCTACACCTTC CSGLKTGANYGYTF
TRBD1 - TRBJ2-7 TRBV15 TGTGCCACCAGCAGAGACGGGACAGGGGTTTCTTACGAGCAGTACTTC CATSRDGTGVSYEQYF
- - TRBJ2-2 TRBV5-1 TGCGCCAGCAGCTTGGACAGGGCGAACACCGGGGAGCTGTTTTTT CASSLDRANTGELFF
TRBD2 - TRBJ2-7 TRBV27 TGTGCCAGCAAACGTGGCGGGAGGGTCCACGAGCAGTACTTC CASKRGGRVHEQYF
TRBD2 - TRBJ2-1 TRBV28 TGTGCCAGCGGGACTAGCTACAATGAGCAGTTCTTC CASGTSYNEQFF
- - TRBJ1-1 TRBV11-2 TGTGCCAGCAGCCCGGGGTCGGAAGCTTTCTTT CASSPGSEAFF
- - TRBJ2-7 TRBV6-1 TGTGCCAGCAGTGAAGCTCCGGGTACTAGCTACGAGCAGTACTTC CASSEAPGTSYEQYF
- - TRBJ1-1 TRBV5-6 TGTGCCAGCAGAGGATTTCAGGGAAACACTGAAGCTTTCTTT CASRGFQGNTEAFF